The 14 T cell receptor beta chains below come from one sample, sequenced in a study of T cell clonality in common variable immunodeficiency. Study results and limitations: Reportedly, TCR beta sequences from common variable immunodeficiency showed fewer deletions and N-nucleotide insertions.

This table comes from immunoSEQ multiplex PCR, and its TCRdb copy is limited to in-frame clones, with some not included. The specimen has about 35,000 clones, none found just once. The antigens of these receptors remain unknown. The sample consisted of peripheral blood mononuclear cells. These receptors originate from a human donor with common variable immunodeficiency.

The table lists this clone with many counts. Incomplete CDR3 DNA: TGCAGTGTTTTTCAGGGGGCGGGTAATTCACCC. Translating it yields CSVFQGAGNSP. The complete CDR3 protein is CSVFQGAGNSPLHF. V is TRBV20-1 and J is TRBJ1-6; 8 bases match TRBD1. The read is 3 residues too short to cover the CDR3 end, so that end is filled in from the germline J gene. Germline-derived CDR1 and CDR2 are DFQATT and SNEGSKA (reference sequence). V trimming: 7 bases; J trimming: 6 bases; junction bases outside the gene matches: 8. CDR3 length: 14 amino acids.

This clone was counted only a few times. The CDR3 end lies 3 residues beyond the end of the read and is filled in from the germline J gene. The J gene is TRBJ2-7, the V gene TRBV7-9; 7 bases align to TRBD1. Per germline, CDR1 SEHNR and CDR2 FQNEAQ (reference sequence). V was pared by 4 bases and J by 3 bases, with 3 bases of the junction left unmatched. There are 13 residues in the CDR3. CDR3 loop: CASSSSGGYEQYF. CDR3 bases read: TGTGCCAGCAGCTCCTCAGGGGGCTACGAG.

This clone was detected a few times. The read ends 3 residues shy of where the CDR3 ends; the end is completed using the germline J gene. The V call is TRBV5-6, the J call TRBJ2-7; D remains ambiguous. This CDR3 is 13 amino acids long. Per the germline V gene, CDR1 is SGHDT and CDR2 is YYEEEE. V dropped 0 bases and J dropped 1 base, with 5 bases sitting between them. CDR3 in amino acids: CASSLGRSYEQYF. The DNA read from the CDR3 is TGTGCCAGCAGCTTGGGCCGGTCCTACGAG.

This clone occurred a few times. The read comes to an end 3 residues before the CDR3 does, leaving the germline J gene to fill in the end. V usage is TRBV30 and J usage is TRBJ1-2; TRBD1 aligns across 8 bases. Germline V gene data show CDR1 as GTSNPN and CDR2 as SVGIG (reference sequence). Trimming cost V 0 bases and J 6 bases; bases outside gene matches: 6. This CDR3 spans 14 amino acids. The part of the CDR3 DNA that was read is TGTGCCTGGAGTGTACCAGGGGGCAGAAATGGC. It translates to CAWSVPGGRNG. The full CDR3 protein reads CAWSVPGGRNGYTF.

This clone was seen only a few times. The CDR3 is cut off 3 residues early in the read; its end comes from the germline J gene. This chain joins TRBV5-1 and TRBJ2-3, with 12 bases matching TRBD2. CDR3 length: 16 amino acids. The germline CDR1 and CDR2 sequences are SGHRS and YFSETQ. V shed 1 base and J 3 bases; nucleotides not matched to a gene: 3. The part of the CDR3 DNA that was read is TGCGCCAGCAGCTTGCTAGCGGGAGGGCCAACAGATACG. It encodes CASSLLAGGPTDT. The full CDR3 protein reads CASSLLAGGPTDTQYF.

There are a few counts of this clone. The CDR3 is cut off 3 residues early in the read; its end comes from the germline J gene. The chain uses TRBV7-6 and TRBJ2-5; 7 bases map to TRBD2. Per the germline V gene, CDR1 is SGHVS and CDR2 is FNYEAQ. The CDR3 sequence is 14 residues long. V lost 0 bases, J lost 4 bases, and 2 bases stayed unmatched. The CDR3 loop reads CASSLAASGETQYF. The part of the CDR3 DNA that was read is TGTGCCAGCAGCTTAGCGGCTAGCGGAGAGACC.

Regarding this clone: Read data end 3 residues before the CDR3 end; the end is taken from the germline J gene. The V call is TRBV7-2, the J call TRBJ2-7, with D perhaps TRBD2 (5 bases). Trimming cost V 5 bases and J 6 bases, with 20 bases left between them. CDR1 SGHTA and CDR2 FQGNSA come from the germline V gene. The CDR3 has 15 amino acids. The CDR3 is CASSPGLSQYSEQYF. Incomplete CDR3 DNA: TGTGCCAGCAGCCCCGGACTTTCTCAGTACTCCGAG.

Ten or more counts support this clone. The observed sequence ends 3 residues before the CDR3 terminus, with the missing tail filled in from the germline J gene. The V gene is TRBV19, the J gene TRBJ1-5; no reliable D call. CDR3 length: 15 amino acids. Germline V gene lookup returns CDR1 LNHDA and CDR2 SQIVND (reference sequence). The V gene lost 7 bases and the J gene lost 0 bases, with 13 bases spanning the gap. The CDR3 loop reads CASTPQGLSNQPQHF. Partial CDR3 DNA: TGTGCCAGTACACCCCAAGGACTTAGCAATCAGCCC.

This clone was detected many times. Partial CDR3 DNA: TGTGCCAGCAGCTTTAGCGGGTTGACATCAGATACG. Residues: CASSFSGLTSDT. The entire CDR3 protein is CASSFSGLTSDTQYF. The chain couples TRBV7-3 to TRBJ2-3; 7 bases align to TRBD2. The read terminates 3 residues ahead of where the CDR3 ends, so the germline J gene completes it. The CDR3 is made up of 15 amino acids. Losses at the gene ends were 3 bases for V and 4 bases for J; bases not matched to a gene: 7. Germline CDR1 SGHTA, CDR2 FQGTGA.

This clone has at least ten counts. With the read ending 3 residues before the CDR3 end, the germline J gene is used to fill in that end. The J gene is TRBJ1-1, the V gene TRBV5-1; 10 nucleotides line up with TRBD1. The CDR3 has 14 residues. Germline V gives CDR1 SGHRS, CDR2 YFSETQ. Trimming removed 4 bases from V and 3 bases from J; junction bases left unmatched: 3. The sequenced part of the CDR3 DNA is TGCGCCAGCAGCCCAGGACAGGGGGACACTGAA. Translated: CASSPGQGDTE. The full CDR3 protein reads CASSPGQGDTEAFF. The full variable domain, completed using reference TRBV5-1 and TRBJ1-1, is KAGVTQTPRYLIKTRGQQVTLSCSPISGHRSVSWYQQTPGQGLQFLFEYFSETQRNKGNFPGRFSGRQFSNSRSEMNVSTLELGDSALYLCASSPGQGDTEAFFGQGTRLTVV.

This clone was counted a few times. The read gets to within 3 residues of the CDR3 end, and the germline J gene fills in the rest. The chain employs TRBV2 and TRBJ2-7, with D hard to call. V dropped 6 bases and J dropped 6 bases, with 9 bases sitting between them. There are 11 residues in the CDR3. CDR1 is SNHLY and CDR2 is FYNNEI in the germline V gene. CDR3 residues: CASRLGPEQYF. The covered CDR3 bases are TGTGCCAGCAGGCTGGGCCCCGAG.

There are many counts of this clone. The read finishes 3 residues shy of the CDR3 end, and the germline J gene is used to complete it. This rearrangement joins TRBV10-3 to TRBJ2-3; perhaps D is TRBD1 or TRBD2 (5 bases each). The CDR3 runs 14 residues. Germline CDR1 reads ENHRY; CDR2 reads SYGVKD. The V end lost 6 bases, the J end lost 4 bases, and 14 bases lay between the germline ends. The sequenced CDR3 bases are TGTGCCATCAGGACCGAGGGCAGGGCAGATACG. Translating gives CAIRTEGRADT. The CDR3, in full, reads CAIRTEGRADTQYF.

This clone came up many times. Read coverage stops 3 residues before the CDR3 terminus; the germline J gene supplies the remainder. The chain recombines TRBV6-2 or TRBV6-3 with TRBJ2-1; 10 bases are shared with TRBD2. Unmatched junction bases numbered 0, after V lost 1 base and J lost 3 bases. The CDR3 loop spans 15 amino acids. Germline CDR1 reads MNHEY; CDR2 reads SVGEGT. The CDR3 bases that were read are TGTGCCAGCAGTTACTTAGCGGGAGGCTACAATGAG. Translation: CASSYLAGGYNE. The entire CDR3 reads CASSYLAGGYNEQFF.

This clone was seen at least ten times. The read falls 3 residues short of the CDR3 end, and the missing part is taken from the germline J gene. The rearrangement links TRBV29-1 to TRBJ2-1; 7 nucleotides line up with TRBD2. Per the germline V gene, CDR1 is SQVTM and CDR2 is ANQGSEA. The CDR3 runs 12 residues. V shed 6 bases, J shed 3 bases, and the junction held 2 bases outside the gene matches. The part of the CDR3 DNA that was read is TGCAGCGTATGGGACTACTACAATGAG. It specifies CSVWDYYNE. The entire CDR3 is CSVWDYYNEQFF.